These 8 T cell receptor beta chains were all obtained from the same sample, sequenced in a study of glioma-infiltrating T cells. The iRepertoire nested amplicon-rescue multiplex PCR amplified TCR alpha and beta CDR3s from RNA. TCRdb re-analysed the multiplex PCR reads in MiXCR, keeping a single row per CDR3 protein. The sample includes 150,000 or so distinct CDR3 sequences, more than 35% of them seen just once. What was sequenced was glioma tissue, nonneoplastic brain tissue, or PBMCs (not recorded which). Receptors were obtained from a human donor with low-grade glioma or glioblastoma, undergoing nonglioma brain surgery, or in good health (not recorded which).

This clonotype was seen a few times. The CDR3 nucleotides are TGCAGTGCCTCGGTCAACGGAGCTTTCTTT. As protein: CSASVNGAFF. V usage is TRBV20-1 and J usage is TRBJ1-1, with D unclear. The CDR3 totals 10 residues. CDR1 is DFQATT and CDR2 is SNEGSKA in the germline V gene (reference sequence). Trimming shortened V by 6 bases and J by 10 bases, and 12 bases separated the two germline ends.

The CDR3: CSVLRGTGELFF. As DNA, the CDR3 is TGCAGCGTTTTGAGGGGCACCGGGGAGCTGTTTTTT. The V and J genes are TRBV29-1 and TRBJ2-2; possibly TRBD1 or TRBD2 for D (5 bases each). Trimming pared 5 bases from V and 4 bases from J, leaving 8 bases between. CDR1 SQVTM and CDR2 ANQGSEA come from the germline V gene. The CDR3 loop spans 12 amino acids.

As DNA, the CDR3 is TGTGCCAGCAGCCAAGCAGGGTTTCTGGTGAACACTGAAGCTTTCTTT. Protein: CASSQAGFLVNTEAFF. The V gene is TRBV7-6, the J gene TRBJ1-1; TRBD1 is a possible D gene (5 bases). The CDR3 covers 16 residues. Germline CDR1 reads SGHVS; CDR2 reads FNYEAQ. V shed 5 bases and J shed 0 bases, with 16 bases lying between them.

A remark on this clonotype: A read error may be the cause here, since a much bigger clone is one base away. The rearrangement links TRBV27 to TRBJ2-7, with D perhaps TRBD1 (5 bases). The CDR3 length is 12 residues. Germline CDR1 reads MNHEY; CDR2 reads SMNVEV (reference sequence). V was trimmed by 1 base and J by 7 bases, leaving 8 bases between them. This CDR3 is CASSLWGNEQYF. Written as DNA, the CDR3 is TGTGCCAGCAGTTTATGGGGCAATGAGCAGTACTTC.

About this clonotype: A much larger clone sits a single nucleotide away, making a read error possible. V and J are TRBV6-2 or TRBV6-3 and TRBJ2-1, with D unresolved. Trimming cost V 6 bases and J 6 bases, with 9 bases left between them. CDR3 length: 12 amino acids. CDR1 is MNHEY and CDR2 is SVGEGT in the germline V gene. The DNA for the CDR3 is TGTGCCAGCAGGGAGTGTCCCAATGAGCAGTTCTTC. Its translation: CASRECPNEQFF.

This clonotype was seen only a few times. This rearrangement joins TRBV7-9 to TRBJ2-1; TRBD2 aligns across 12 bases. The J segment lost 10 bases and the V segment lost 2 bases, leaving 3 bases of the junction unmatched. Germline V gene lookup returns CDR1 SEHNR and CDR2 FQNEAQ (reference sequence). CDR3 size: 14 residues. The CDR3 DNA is TGTGCCAGCAGCTTATCACTAGCGGGAGGCGAGCAGTTCTTC. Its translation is CASSLSLAGGEQFF.

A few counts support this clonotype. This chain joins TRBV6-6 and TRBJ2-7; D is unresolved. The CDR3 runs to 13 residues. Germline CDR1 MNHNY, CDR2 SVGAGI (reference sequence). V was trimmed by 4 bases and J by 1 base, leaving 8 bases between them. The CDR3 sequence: CASSSSKSYEQYF. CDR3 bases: TGTGCCAGCAGTTCCTCGAAATCCTACGAGCAGTACTTC.

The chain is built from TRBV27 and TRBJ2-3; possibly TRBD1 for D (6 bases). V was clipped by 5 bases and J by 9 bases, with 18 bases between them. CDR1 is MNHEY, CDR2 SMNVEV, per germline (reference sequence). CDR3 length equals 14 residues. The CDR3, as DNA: TGTGCCAGCAGTACAGGGTCCCAAGGGTTCACGCAGTATTTT. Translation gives CASSTGSQGFTQYF.